A single sample is the source of the 20 T cell receptor beta chains below, sequenced in a study of a mutant IDH1 vaccine in newly diagnosed glioma. These receptors lack a known antigen. Stated time point: week 5, during vaccination. A 20-mer mutant IDH1 peptide at 300 ug was injected subcutaneously with topical imiquimod. The protocol was immunoSEQ multiplex PCR, while the TCRdb copy is restricted to in-frame clones and leaves out a portion. Of roughly 39,000 clones in the sample, 70% to 80% are singletons; the top ten hold approximately 5.7%. The source was PBMCs, collected from a glioma patient whose treatment included an IDH1 peptide vaccine. The receptors come from a man aged 40-49 years with glioma.

Only one count was recorded for this clone. CDR3 in amino acids: CASSLQGNYGYTF. CDR3 DNA sequence: TGCGCCAGCAGCTTACAGGGCAACTATGGCTACACCTTC. The gene calls are TRBV5-1 and TRBJ1-2, with D tentatively TRBD1 (6 bases). V lost 2 bases, J lost 2 bases, and 7 bases lay in between. This CDR3 is 13 amino acids long. Germline V lookup: CDR1 SGHRS, CDR2 YFSETQ.

J is TRBJ1-4 and V is TRBV7-8; 10 nucleotides line up with TRBD1. With V trimmed by 5 bases and J by 4 bases, 4 bases remained unmatched. CDR1 is SGHVS and CDR2 is FQNEAQ in the germline V gene. This CDR3 is built from 15 residues. The CDR3 region has the DNA TGTGCCAGCAGCCCTCGGACAGGGGGTAATGAAAAACTGTTTTTT. Protein product: CASSPRTGGNEKLFF.

V is TRBV25-1 and J is TRBJ2-5; 10 bases are a match to TRBD1. Germline V gene sequence: CDR1 MGHDK, CDR2 SYGVNS. Trimming removed 7 bases from V and 5 bases from J; junction bases left unmatched: 7. The CDR3 spans 14 residues. The CDR3 DNA sequence: TGTGCCAGCACCGTGACAGGGGGCAGCGAGACCCAGTACTTC. It specifies CASTVTGGSETQYF.

The chain employs TRBV7-8 and TRBJ1-5; 8 bases align to TRBD1. The CDR3 sequence is 16 residues long. With V trimmed by 6 bases and J by 0 bases, 7 bases remained unmatched. CDR1 is SGHVS, CDR2 FQNEAQ, per germline. The CDR3 sequence: CASSRTGRNSNQPQHF. CDR3 nucleotides: TGTGCCAGCAGTAGGACAGGGAGAAATAGCAATCAGCCCCAGCATTTT.

The rearrangement links TRBV5-4 to TRBJ2-3; D is undetermined. This CDR3 has 15 residues. Trimming stripped 0 bases from V and 2 bases from J, with 10 bases between. Germline V gives CDR1 SGHNT, CDR2 YYREEE (reference sequence). The CDR3 loop reads CASSLDSGITDTQYF. As DNA, the CDR3 is TGTGCCAGCAGCTTGGACAGTGGGATCACAGATACGCAGTATTTT.

The chain couples TRBV27 to TRBJ2-3, with D possibly being TRBD2 (5 bases). V was cut by 3 bases and J by 4 bases, with 14 bases left in between. The germline gives CDR1 MNHEY, CDR2 SMNVEV (reference sequence). This CDR3 region has 15 residues. CDR3 bases: TGTGCCAGCAGTTTTGTGTGGGGAGAGGCAGATACGCAGTATTTT. Its protein product is CASSFVWGEADTQYF.

The gene calls are TRBV30 and TRBJ1-5; possibly TRBD1 for D (6 bases). The CDR3 covers 13 residues. Trimming stripped 4 bases from V and 5 bases from J, with 12 bases between. Germline CDR1 reads GTSNPN; CDR2 reads SVGIG (reference sequence). The DNA of the CDR3 is TGTGCCTGGAATTTAGGGGGGCATCAGCCCCAGCATTTT. The encoded protein is CAWNLGGHQPQHF.

This clone was found a few times. This sequence joins TRBV2 and TRBJ1-3; D unresolved. This CDR3 contains 15 residues. Trimming shortened V by 6 bases and J by 3 bases, and 15 bases separated the two germline ends. CDR1 and CDR2 (germline): SNHLY, FYNNEI. CDR3 DNA: TGTGCCAGCAGCCCTGAGCCCGCGGGTGGAAACACCATATATTTT. This codes for CASSPEPAGGNTIYF.

The chain joins TRBV4-2 to TRBJ1-1, with D possibly TRBD1 on 5 matching bases. Trimming left V 0 bases short and J 4 bases short, with 12 bases between. CDR3 length: 15 residues. CDR1 and CDR2 (germline): LGHNA, YNFKEQ. In nucleotides, the CDR3 is TGTGCCAGCAGCCAAGACCGGGGGGTGGGCACTGAAGCTTTCTTT. Translating it yields CASSQDRGVGTEAFF.

The chain is built from TRBV11-2 and TRBJ1-6; TRBD1 matches 7 bases. Losses at the gene ends were 6 bases for V and 3 bases for J; bases not matched to a gene: 5. Germline loops: CDR1 SGHAT, CDR2 FQNNGV. The CDR3 covers 15 residues. The chain's CDR3 is CASRTGRGYNSPLHF. CDR3 in DNA: TGTGCCAGCAGGACAGGGAGAGGCTATAATTCACCCCTCCACTTT.

The chain has TRBV15 and TRBJ2-1; 9 nucleotides align to TRBD2. J lost 6 bases, V lost 1 base, and 1 base had no gene match. CDR1 and CDR2 from the germline V gene are LNHNV and YYDKDF (reference sequence). This CDR3 spans 14 amino acids. The CDR3 sequence is CATSRGRGGNEQFF. CDR3 nucleotides: TGTGCCACCAGCAGAGGGCGGGGGGGCAATGAGCAGTTCTTC.

The rearrangement links TRBV29-1 to TRBJ1-2; the D gene is possibly TRBD1 (6 bases). Trimming pared 3 bases from V and 8 bases from J, leaving 16 bases between. The CDR3 covers 13 residues. Germline V gene data show CDR1 as SQVTM and CDR2 as ANQGSEA. The CDR3 is CSVDIATGDGYTF. CDR3 coding DNA: TGCAGCGTTGATATTGCGACAGGAGACGGCTACACCTTC.

By share, this clone counts as medium-sized. The genes are TRBV10-1 and TRBJ1-4; D ambiguous. The V end was cut by 2 bases, the J end by 4 bases, with 11 bases between. CDR1 WNHNN and CDR2 SYGVQD come from the germline V gene (reference sequence). The CDR3 sequence is 15 residues long. CDR3 in DNA: TGCGCCAGCAGTGAGGGTCAAGAGAATAATGAAAAACTGTTTTTT. The encoded protein is CASSEGQENNEKLFF.

The chain couples TRBV5-1 to TRBJ2-3; D is ambiguous. The ends were cut back, 2 bases at V and 2 bases at J, with 15 bases in the middle. The CDR3 is 16 amino acids. Germline loops: CDR1 SGHRS, CDR2 YFSETQ. The CDR3 spells CASSLGVREDTDTQYF. The CDR3 bases are TGCGCCAGCAGCTTAGGTGTGCGAGAGGACACAGATACGCAGTATTTT.

V usage is TRBV2 and J usage is TRBJ1-1, with no clear D. Per the germline V gene, CDR1 is SNHLY and CDR2 is FYNNEI. V was pared by 9 bases and J by 0 bases, with 11 bases between. The CDR3 covers 13 residues. The CDR3 region has the DNA TGTGCCAGATCGGACGGACTGAACACTGAAGCTTTCTTT. It translates to CARSDGLNTEAFF.

The rearrangement joins TRBV6-5 to TRBJ1-1, with a possible D match to TRBD1 (6 bases). V dropped 10 bases and J dropped 8 bases, with 23 bases sitting between them. The CDR3 sequence is 14 residues long. Germline CDR1 reads MNHEY; CDR2 reads SVGAGI. The CDR3 DNA reads as TGTGCCATCCATTCTCCGGGCTCAAGGGGGGAAGCTTTCTTT. Translation: CAIHSPGSRGEAFF.

The chain links TRBV6-5 to TRBJ2-7, with 7 bases fitting TRBD1. Germline V lookup: CDR1 MNHEY, CDR2 SVGAGI. This CDR3 contains 15 residues. Unmatched junction bases numbered 9, after V lost 6 bases and J lost 1 base. This CDR3 is CASSRTGVSSYEQYF. The CDR3 coding sequence is TGTGCCAGCAGCAGAACAGGGGTTTCTTCCTACGAGCAGTACTTC.

The V and J genes are TRBV7-9 and TRBJ1-2; D remains unclear. Deletions cut 5 bases from V and 8 bases from J, with 15 bases between. Germline assignment: CDR1 SEHNR and CDR2 FQNEAQ (reference sequence). The CDR3 runs 13 residues. CDR3: CASSAIEVVGYTF. CDR3 nucleotides: TGTGCCAGCAGCGCGATTGAGGTAGTCGGCTACACCTTC.

This clone ranks as medium-sized. This chain connects TRBV7-9 to TRBJ1-6; the D is unclear. Trimming pared 5 bases from V and 12 bases from J, leaving 11 bases between. Germline CDR1 is SEHNR and CDR2 is FQNEAQ (reference sequence). The length of the CDR3 is 12 residues. CDR3 residues: CASSPQRGPLHF. The CDR3 DNA reads as TGTGCCAGCAGCCCACAGAGAGGACCCCTCCACTTT.

V and J are TRBV19 and TRBJ1-5; a weak D match, TRBD1 (5 bases). The CDR3 is 14 residues long. Trimming shortened V by 0 bases and J by 6 bases, and 9 bases separated the two germline ends. Germline V gives CDR1 LNHDA, CDR2 SQIVND (reference sequence). CDR3 loop: CASSIDRAGQPQHF. Written as DNA, the CDR3 is TGTGCCAGTAGTATAGACAGGGCGGGTCAGCCCCAGCATTTT.